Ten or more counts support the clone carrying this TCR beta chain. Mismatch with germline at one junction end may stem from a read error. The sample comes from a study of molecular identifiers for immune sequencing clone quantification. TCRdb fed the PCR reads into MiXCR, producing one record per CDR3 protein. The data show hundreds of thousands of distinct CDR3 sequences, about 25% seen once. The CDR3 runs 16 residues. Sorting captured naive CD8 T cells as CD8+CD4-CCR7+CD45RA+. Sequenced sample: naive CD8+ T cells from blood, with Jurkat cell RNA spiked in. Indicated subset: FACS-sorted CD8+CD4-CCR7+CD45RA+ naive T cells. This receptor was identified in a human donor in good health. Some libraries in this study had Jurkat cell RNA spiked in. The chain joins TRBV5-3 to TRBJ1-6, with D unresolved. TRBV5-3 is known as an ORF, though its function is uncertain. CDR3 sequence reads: CASSLAGSSYNSPLHF. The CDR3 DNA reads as TGTGCCAGCAGCTTGGCGGGGAGCTCCTATAATTCACCCCTCCACTTT.